This T cell receptor (beta chain) originates from a study of cytomegalovirus exposure and HLA in healthy donors. In the study overall: An earlier analysis found some 100 million unique TCR beta sequences from about 190 million T cells.

The CDR3 extends over 14 amino acids. Germline CDR1 and CDR2: MNHEY and SVGAGI. V lost 6 bases to trimming and J lost 10 bases; unmatched junction nucleotides: 12. Primers included in the PCR were 60 Vbeta and 13 Jbeta primers. TCRdb keeps only in-frame clones here, not all; method: immunoSEQ multiplex PCR. Among approximately 100,000 clones, about four fifths were seen once, and the ten largest hold roughly 3.7%. This TCR was recovered from a female donor in good health and CMV-seropositive. The sequencing input was PBMCs. The V gene is TRBV6-5, the J gene TRBJ2-1; TRBD2 agrees at 7 bases. The CDR3 is CASRWLAGDGEQFF. CDR3 DNA sequence: TGTGCCAGCAGATGGTTGGCGGGAGATGGGGAGCAGTTCTTC.